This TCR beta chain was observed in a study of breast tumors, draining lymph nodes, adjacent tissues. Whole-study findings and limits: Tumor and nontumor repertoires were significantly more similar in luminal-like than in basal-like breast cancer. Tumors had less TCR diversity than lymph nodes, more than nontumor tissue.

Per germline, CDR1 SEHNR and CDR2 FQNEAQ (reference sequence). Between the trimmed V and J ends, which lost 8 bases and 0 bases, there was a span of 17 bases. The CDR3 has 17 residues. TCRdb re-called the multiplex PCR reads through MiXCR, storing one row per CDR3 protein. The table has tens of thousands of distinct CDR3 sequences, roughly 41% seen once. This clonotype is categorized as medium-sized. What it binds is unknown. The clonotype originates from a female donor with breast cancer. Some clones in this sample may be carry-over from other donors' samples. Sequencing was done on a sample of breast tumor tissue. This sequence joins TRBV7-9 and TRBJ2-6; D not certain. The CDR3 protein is CASFTWAGISGANVLTF. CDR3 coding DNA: TGTGCCAGCTTTACATGGGCTGGGATCTCTGGGGCCAACGTCCTGACTTTC.